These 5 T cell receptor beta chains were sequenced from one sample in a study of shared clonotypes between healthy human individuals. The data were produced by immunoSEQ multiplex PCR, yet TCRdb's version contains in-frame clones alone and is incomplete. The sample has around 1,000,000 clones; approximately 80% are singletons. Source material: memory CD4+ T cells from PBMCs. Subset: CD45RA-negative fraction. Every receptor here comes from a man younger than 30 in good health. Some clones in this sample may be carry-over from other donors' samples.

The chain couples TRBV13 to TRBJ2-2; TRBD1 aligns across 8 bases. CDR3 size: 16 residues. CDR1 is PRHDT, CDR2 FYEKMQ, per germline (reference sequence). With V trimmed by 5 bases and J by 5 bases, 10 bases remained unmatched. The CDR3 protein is CASSPGRGRRTGELFF. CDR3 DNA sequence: TGTGCCAGCAGCCCCGGCAGGGGGCGCAGAACCGGGGAGCTGTTTTTT.

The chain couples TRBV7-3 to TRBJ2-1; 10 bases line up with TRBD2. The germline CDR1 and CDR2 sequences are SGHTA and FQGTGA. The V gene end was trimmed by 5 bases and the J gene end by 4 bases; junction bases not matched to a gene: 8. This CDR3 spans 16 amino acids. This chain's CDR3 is CASSLFGLAAYNEQFF. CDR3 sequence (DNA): TGTGCCAGCAGCCTCTTCGGACTAGCGGCGTACAATGAGCAGTTCTTC.

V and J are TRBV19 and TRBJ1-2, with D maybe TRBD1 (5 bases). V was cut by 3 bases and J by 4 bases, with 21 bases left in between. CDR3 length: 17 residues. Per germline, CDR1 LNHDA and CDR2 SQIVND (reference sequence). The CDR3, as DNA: TGTGCCAGTAGTATGGACTTACGGGGGATGTGGGGCTATGGCTACACCTTC. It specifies CASSMDLRGMWGYGYTF.

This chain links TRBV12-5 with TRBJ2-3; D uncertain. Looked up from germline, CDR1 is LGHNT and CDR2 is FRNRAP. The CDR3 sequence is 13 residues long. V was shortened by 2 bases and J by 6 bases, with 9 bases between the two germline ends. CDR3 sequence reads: CASGLRIGDTQYF. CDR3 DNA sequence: TGTGCTAGTGGTTTGAGAATTGGGGATACGCAGTATTTT.

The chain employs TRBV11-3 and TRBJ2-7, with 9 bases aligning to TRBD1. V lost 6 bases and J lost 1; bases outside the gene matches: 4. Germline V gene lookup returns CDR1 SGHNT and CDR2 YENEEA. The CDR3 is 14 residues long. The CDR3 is CASSPGTGSYEQYF. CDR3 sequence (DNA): TGTGCCAGCAGTCCCGGGACAGGGTCCTACGAGCAGTACTTC. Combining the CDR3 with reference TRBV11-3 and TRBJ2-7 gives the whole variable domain EAGVVQSPRYKIIEKKQPVAFWCNPISGHNTLYWYLQNLGQGPELLIRYENEEAVDDSQLPKDRFSAERLKGVDSTLKIQPAELGDSAVYLCASSPGTGSYEQYFGPGTRLTVT.